This paragraph covers one T cell receptor beta chain sequence. This specimen comes from a study of blood T cells in healthy people across ages. The CDR3 is 15 amino acids. Deletions cut 0 bases from V and 6 bases from J, with 14 bases between. Germline V gene data show CDR1 as SGHRS and CDR2 as YFSETQ. PCR was performed a second time for about 6 to 12 cycles using a sample-barcoded 5' primer and a J-beta primer mix. TCRdb passed the 5' RACE reads through MiXCR, listing each CDR3 protein once. The repertoire holds roughly 1,500,000 distinct CDR3 sequences, with about 35% as singletons. Samples each had at least 5 micrograms of total RNA extracted.

The sequence came from a woman aged 25 to 39 in good health. The chain carries TRBV5-1 and TRBJ2-3; D remains unclear. The source material was blood. The CDR3 sequence: CASSLAITVWDTQYF. CDR3 in DNA: TGCGCCAGCAGCTTGGCGATAACCGTATGGGATACGCAGTATTTT.